These 29 T cell receptor beta chains were all obtained from the same sample, sequenced in a study of blood T cell repertoires in COVID-19. The method was immunoSEQ multiplex PCR; TCRdb's version includes in-frame clones alone and lacks a portion of them. In the table there are some 400,000 clones, around 87% of which are singletons. Input material: peripheral blood. The receptor source for this set is a woman aged 55-70 years with COVID-19, enrolled during active disease.

The chain is built from TRBV6-5 and TRBJ1-6; 8 bases are shared with TRBD1. The CDR3 spans 15 residues. Germline V CDR1 and CDR2: MNHEY, SVGAGI. The V segment lost 6 bases and the J segment 18 bases; nucleotides outside the gene matches: 19. CDR3 residues: CASRPGQGKVFVGHF. CDR3 nucleotides: TGTGCCAGCAGGCCCGGACAGGGAAAGGTTTTTGTTGGCCACTTT.

This sequence joins TRBV30 and TRBJ2-1; possibly TRBD2 for D (6 bases). Germline-derived CDR1 and CDR2 are GTSNPN and SVGIG (reference sequence). Trimming took off 3 bases at V and 3 bases at J, with 21 bases between the two ends. CDR3 length equals 17 residues. The CDR3 spells CAWSDLSGTSGYNEQFF. The CDR3 region has the DNA TGTGCCTGGAGCGACCTCTCCGGGACTTCGGGCTACAATGAGCAGTTCTTC. Together with reference TRBV30 and TRBJ2-1, the CDR3 gives the full variable domain: SQTIHQWPATLVQPVGSPLSLECTVEGTSNPNLYWYRQAAGRGLQLLFYSVGIGQISSEVPQNLSASRPQDRQFILSSKKLLLSDSGFYLCAWSDLSGTSGYNEQFFGPGTRLTVL.

A few counts support this clone. The CDR3 DNA is TGTGCCAGCAGTTCAGGGGGGTTTGGCTACACCTTC. It is translated as CASSSGGFGYTF. V gene TRBV28 combines with J gene TRBJ1-2; 7 nucleotides match TRBD1. The trim removed 4 bases at V and 7 bases at J, leaving 3 bases unmatched. CDR1 is MDHEN, CDR2 SYDVKM, per germline. The CDR3 spans 12 residues.

This chain links TRBV28 with TRBJ1-5; possible D gene TRBD1, 6 bases. The length of the CDR3 is 15 residues. Germline V gene lookup returns CDR1 MDHEN and CDR2 SYDVKM. V was clipped by 2 bases and J by 4 bases, with 12 bases between them. CDR3 DNA: TGTGCCAGCAGTTTAGGAGGGGGGGGGAATCAGCCCCAGCATTTT. Protein: CASSLGGGGNQPQHF.

Only a few counts were recorded for this clone. The rearrangement links TRBV6-1 to TRBJ1-2, with a weak D call TRBD1 (5 bases). V was pared by 2 bases and J by 8 bases, with 15 bases between. The CDR3 loop spans 14 amino acids. Germline V gene data show CDR1 as MNHNS and CDR2 as SASEGT. The CDR3 DNA reads as TGTGCCAGCAGTGAATGGACCGGGACTGGGGGCTACACCTTC. Protein sequence: CASSEWTGTGGYTF.

The chain recombines TRBV28 with TRBJ1-2; 7 bases are a match to TRBD1. V trimming: 5 bases; J trimming: 2 bases; junction bases outside the gene matches: 23. This CDR3 is 20 amino acids long. Per germline, CDR1 MDHEN and CDR2 SYDVKM. The CDR3 loop reads CASSQNFGQVGGRRNYGYTF. DNA for the CDR3: TGTGCCAGCAGTCAAAACTTCGGACAGGTCGGTGGTAGAAGGAACTATGGCTACACCTTC.

This chain connects TRBV29-1 to TRBJ1-5; maybe TRBD1 (6 bases). The V and J ends lost 8 bases and 0 bases respectively, with 20 bases between them. CDR1 and CDR2 from the germline V gene are SQVTM and ANQGSEA. The CDR3 is 16 residues long. CDR3 amino acids: CSIRLSGGDSNQPQHF. The CDR3 DNA reads TGCAGCATTCGCTTAAGCGGGGGCGATAGCAATCAGCCCCAGCATTTT.

For the CDR3, the DNA is TGTGCCAGCAGCTTAGCGCTTCACACTAGCGGGAACAACGAGCAGTACTTC. Translation gives CASSLALHTSGNNEQYF. The chain combines TRBV7-9 with TRBJ2-7; TRBD2 aligns across 10 bases. The CDR3 is 17 residues long. Trimming cost V 0 bases and J 5 bases; bases outside gene matches: 10. Germline CDR1 reads SEHNR; CDR2 reads FQNEAQ (reference sequence).

CDR3 sequence: CASSKDGQGYGTGELFF. The CDR3 DNA reads as TGTGCCAGCAGCAAAGATGGGCAGGGGTATGGGACCGGGGAGCTGTTTTTT. V and J are TRBV21-1 and TRBJ2-2; the D call in the table, TRBD1, was not verified against the DNA. TRBV21-1 is deemed a pseudogene. CDR3 length equals 17 residues.

The CDR3 DNA is TGTGCCAGCTCATCTGCCTCTGGGACACTTCCTTCACCCCTCCACTTT. The encoded protein is CASSSASGTLPSPLHF. The chain couples TRBV18 to TRBJ1-6; D may be TRBD1 (6 bases). Trimming took 5 bases from V and 9 from J, leaving 20 bases between them. Germline-derived CDR1 and CDR2 are KGHSH and LQKENI. The CDR3 is 16 amino acids.

The chain employs TRBV19 and TRBJ1-2, with 12 bases lining up with TRBD1. With 4 bases clipped from V and 4 bases from J, the junction kept 4 bases outside the gene matches. Germline V lookup: CDR1 LNHDA, CDR2 SQIVND (reference sequence). This CDR3 has 15 amino acids. The CDR3 sequence: CASSRGTGGAYGYTF. In nucleotides, the CDR3 is TGTGCCAGTAGTAGGGGGACAGGGGGCGCCTATGGCTACACCTTC.

The chain recombines TRBV5-1 with TRBJ1-4, with 8 bases that match TRBD1. The germline V gene has CDR1 SGHRS and CDR2 YFSETQ. J was trimmed by 8 bases and V by 7 bases; bases with no gene match: 7. The length of the CDR3 is 13 residues. CDR3 loop: CASSTGDGEKLFF. CDR3 in DNA: TGCGCCAGCTCGACAGGGGACGGAGAAAAACTGTTTTTT.

The chain joins TRBV14 to TRBJ1-6; tentatively, D is TRBD1 (5 bases). The V and J ends lost 1 base and 9 bases respectively, with 16 bases between them. CDR1 is SGHDN, CDR2 FVKESK, per germline. The CDR3 loop spans 16 amino acids. The CDR3 spells CASSQGQLLLGSPLHF. CDR3 sequence (DNA): TGTGCCAGCAGCCAAGGACAGTTATTGTTGGGTTCACCCCTCCACTTT.

This chain uses TRBV7-7 with TRBJ1-2; unclear D gene. The CDR3 sequence is 13 residues long. V was cut by 4 bases and J by 4 bases, with 10 bases left in between. Germline CDR1 and CDR2: SSHAT and FNYEAQ (reference sequence). CDR3 loop: CASSSSGSYGYTF. Here the CDR3 DNA reads TGTGCCAGCAGCTCGAGCGGCAGCTATGGCTACACCTTC. Full variable domain (outside the CDR3, taken from reference TRBV7-7 and TRBJ1-2): GAGVSQSPRYKVTKRGQDVTLRCDPISSHATLYWYQQALGQGPEFLTYFNYEAQPDKSGLPSDRFSAERPEGSISTLTIQRTEQRDSAMYRCASSSSGSYGYTFGSGTRLTVV.

Only one count was recorded for this clone. The chain has TRBV19 and TRBJ1-5; D is unclear. The CDR3 consists of 14 residues. The V end lost 1 base, the J end lost 3 bases, and 7 bases lay between the germline ends. Per the germline V gene, CDR1 is LNHDA and CDR2 is SQIVND (reference sequence). The CDR3 reads CASSIGSYNQPQHF. CDR3 DNA sequence: TGTGCCAGTAGTATAGGTAGCTACAATCAGCCCCAGCATTTT.

The chain links TRBV29-1 to TRBJ1-2; D not certain. The CDR3 runs to 15 residues. Per germline, CDR1 SQVTM and CDR2 ANQGSEA. The ends were cut back, 7 bases at V and 4 bases at J, with 22 bases in the middle. Written as DNA, the CDR3 is TGCAGCGCCCTCCCTCGGAGCAGCAAAACCTATGGCTACACCTTC. Encoded protein: CSALPRSSKTYGYTF.

The J gene is TRBJ1-1, the V gene TRBV25-1, with 7 bases fitting TRBD1. From germline, CDR1 is MGHDK and CDR2 SYGVNS. The trim removed 3 bases at V and 1 base at J, leaving 5 bases unmatched. This CDR3 is 15 amino acids long. CDR3 nucleotides: TGTGCCAGCAGTGACCAGGGGGGAAGGAACACTGAAGCTTTCTTT. This sequence encodes CASSDQGGRNTEAFF.

The CDR3 reads CASNRQGVMNTEAFF. The CDR3 nucleotides read TGCGCCAGCAATCGACAGGGCGTCATGAACACTGAAGCTTTCTTT. The V gene is TRBV4-1, the J gene TRBJ1-1; TRBD1 aligns across 7 bases. Trimming cost V 7 bases and J 0 bases; bases outside gene matches: 8. The CDR3 is 15 residues long. Per the germline V gene, CDR1 is MGHRA and CDR2 is YSYEKL.

The rearrangement joins TRBV3-1 (or the pseudogene TRBV3-2) to TRBJ2-2; 8 bases fit TRBD1. Per the germline V gene, CDR1 is LGHDT and CDR2 is YNNKEL (reference sequence). The CDR3 contains 17 residues. J lost 4 bases, V lost 0 bases, and 7 bases had no gene match. The DNA for the CDR3 is TGTGCCAGCAGCCAAGATCGGACAGGGTGGACCACCGGGGAGCTGTTTTTT. Its protein is CASSQDRTGWTTGELFF.

This chain connects TRBV7-3 to TRBJ1-2; TRBD1 matches at 8 bases. The ends lost 5 bases at V and 7 bases at J; junction bases unmatched: 6. The germline gives CDR1 SGHTA, CDR2 FQGTGA. There are 13 residues in the CDR3. In nucleotides, the CDR3 is TGTGCCAGCAGCGCCCCAGGGGGCGGTGGCTACACCTTC. It translates to CASSAPGGGGYTF.

This clone came up once. The genes are TRBV6-5 and TRBJ2-7, with D perhaps matching TRBD2 (6 bases). Germline CDR1 reads MNHEY; CDR2 reads SVGAGI. This CDR3 has 14 residues. V was trimmed by 5 bases and J by 5 bases, leaving 16 bases between them. The CDR3 nucleotides read TGTGCCAGCAGTCAGGGACTGTCGACTGACGAGCAGTACTTC. It translates to CASSQGLSTDEQYF.

The chain couples TRBV27 to TRBJ2-7, with no clear D. This CDR3 comprises 13 residues. V was pared by 4 bases and J by 6 bases, with 13 bases between. The germline gives CDR1 MNHEY, CDR2 SMNVEV (reference sequence). The CDR3 sequence is CASSSRYYGEQYF. The CDR3 region has the DNA TGTGCCAGCAGTTCCCGCTACTACGGCGAGCAGTACTTC.

The V and J genes are TRBV9 and TRBJ2-5; weak D call: TRBD1 (6 bases). This CDR3 comprises 17 residues. V gave up 2 bases and J gave up 1 base, with 18 bases separating them. The germline gives CDR1 SGDLS, CDR2 YYNGEE. The CDR3 region is CASSVSPGQIGQETQYF. The CDR3 DNA is TGTGCCAGCAGCGTCTCTCCTGGACAGATAGGCCAAGAGACCCAGTACTTC.

The gene calls are TRBV30 and TRBJ1-1; the D is unclear. The V end lost 0 bases, the J end lost 8 bases, and 10 bases lay between the germline ends. In germline, CDR1 is GTSNPN, CDR2 SVGIG (reference sequence). The CDR3 covers 12 residues. CDR3 loop: CAWSVRAREAFF. CDR3 sequence (DNA): TGTGCCTGGAGTGTACGAGCGAGGGAAGCTTTCTTT.

This clone was detected once. The chain is built from TRBV15 and TRBJ1-3, with D possibly TRBD1 on 6 matching bases. Germline V gene lookup returns CDR1 LNHNV and CDR2 YYDKDF (reference sequence). This CDR3 has 15 amino acids. Between the trimmed V and J ends, which lost 1 base and 4 bases, there was a span of 11 bases. CDR3 nucleotide sequence: TGTGCCACCAGCAGAGGAGGGGGTAGGGGAAACACCATATATTTT. This encodes CATSRGGGRGNTIYF.

This clone was seen a single time. V gene TRBV19 combines with J gene TRBJ2-5, with TRBD2 identical over 9 bases. V lost 0 bases and J lost 1; bases outside the gene matches: 6. Germline V gene sequence: CDR1 LNHDA, CDR2 SQIVND (reference sequence). This CDR3 contains 17 residues. CDR3 coding DNA: TGTGCCAGTAGTATAGATTACAGCGGGGGGATCCAAGAGACCCAGTACTTC. Translating it yields CASSIDYSGGIQETQYF.

This clone was recorded only once. The genes are TRBV18 and TRBJ1-2; D is possibly TRBD1 (6 bases). V was trimmed by 6 bases and J by 2 bases, leaving 13 bases between them. The CDR3 spans 14 residues. Germline V gene sequence: CDR1 KGHSH, CDR2 LQKENI. The CDR3 is CASSSIGTNYGYTF. DNA for the CDR3: TGTGCCAGCTCGTCTATCGGGACAAACTATGGCTACACCTTC.

J is TRBJ2-7 and V is TRBV23-1, with D possibly being TRBD1 (6 bases). TRBV23-1 is an ORF, and what it does is uncertain. V lost 7 bases and J lost 0, with 19 bases in between. The CDR3 is made up of 16 amino acids. CDR3 sequence reads: CASTFCGTPYSYEQYF. The CDR3 region has the DNA TGCGCCAGCACCTTCTGTGGGACACCCTACTCCTACGAGCAGTACTTC.

This sequence joins TRBV6-5 and TRBJ1-2, with TRBD1 identical over 8 bases. The CDR3 contains 15 residues. CDR1 is MNHEY and CDR2 is SVGAGI in the germline V gene. With 6 bases clipped from V and 0 bases from J, the junction kept 6 bases outside the gene matches. The DNA of the CDR3 is TGTGCCAGCAGATCTACGACAGGGGCTAACTATGGCTACACCTTC. It is translated as CASRSTTGANYGYTF.